These 9 T cell receptor beta chains were sequenced from one sample in a study of blood T cell repertoires in COVID-19. The table came from immunoSEQ multiplex PCR; TCRdb's copy has only in-frame clones and leaves some out. The sample contains hundreds of thousands of clones, 75% to 90% of which appear only once. Sequencing used peripheral blood. Source of these receptors: a woman between 35 and 50 years old who had recovered from COVID-19.

This clone was detected only a few times. V usage is TRBV7-9 and J usage is TRBJ2-7; a possible D gene is TRBD2 (5 bases). Trimming cost V 2 bases and J 3 bases, with 5 bases left between them. The CDR3 runs to 12 residues. Germline V gene lookup returns CDR1 SEHNR and CDR2 FQNEAQ (reference sequence). CDR3 sequence: CASSLSGYEQYF. DNA for the CDR3: TGTGCCAGCAGCTTAAGCGGCTACGAGCAGTACTTC. Full variable domain (remainder filled in from reference TRBV7-9 and TRBJ2-7): DTGVSQNPRHKITKRGQNVTFRCDPISEHNRLYWYRQTLGQGPEFLTYFQNEAQLEKSRLLSDRFSAERPKGSFSTLEIQRTEQGDSAMYLCASSLSGYEQYFGPGTRLTVT.

The gene calls are TRBV5-1 and TRBJ2-5, with 8 bases that match TRBD2. CDR1 and CDR2 (germline): SGHRS, YFSETQ. The CDR3 covers 14 residues. V was pared by 7 bases and J by 3 bases, with 8 bases of the junction left unmatched. CDR3 bases: TGCGCCAGCCGATGGGGAGCGGGGGAAGAGACCCAGTACTTC. It specifies CASRWGAGEETQYF.

This chain connects TRBV10-3 to TRBJ1-6; 8 bases are shared with TRBD1. Germline CDR1 ENHRY, CDR2 SYGVKD. The CDR3 runs 15 residues. The V segment lost 5 bases and the J segment 5 bases; nucleotides outside the gene matches: 5. The CDR3 DNA reads as TGTGCCATCAGTCGACAGGGGAAAGATAATTCACCCCTCCACTTT. Its protein product is CAISRQGKDNSPLHF.

The V gene is TRBV6-5, the J gene TRBJ2-2, with D possibly being TRBD2 (6 bases). Germline V CDR1 and CDR2: MNHEY, SVGAGI. The CDR3 loop spans 14 amino acids. Deletions cut 3 bases from V and 5 bases from J, with 10 bases between. CDR3: CASSYDSGTGELFF. The CDR3 coding sequence is TGTGCCAGCAGTTATGATAGCGGTACCGGGGAGCTGTTTTTT.

The chain has TRBV30 and TRBJ1-1, with TRBD1 identical over 7 bases. Losses at the gene ends were 2 bases for V and 5 bases for J; bases not matched to a gene: 5. The CDR3 has 13 residues. Germline CDR1 reads GTSNPN; CDR2 reads SVGIG (reference sequence). Here the CDR3 reads CAWSKTGATEAFF. In DNA form, the CDR3 reads TGTGCCTGGAGTAAAACAGGGGCAACTGAAGCTTTCTTT.

The V and J genes are TRBV6-4 and TRBJ2-1; 9 bases agree with TRBD2. V shed 6 bases, J shed 2 bases, and the junction held 2 bases outside the gene matches. CDR3 length equals 14 residues. The V gene's germline CDR1 is MRHNA and CDR2 SNTAGT. CDR3 nucleotides: TGTGCCAGCAGGGCTAGCGGGGCCTACAATGAGCAGTTCTTC. Its translation: CASRASGAYNEQFF.

This chain uses TRBV5-1 with TRBJ1-2, with TRBD1 as a possible D gene (5 bases). From germline, CDR1 is SGHRS and CDR2 YFSETQ. V was trimmed by 3 bases and J by 2 bases, leaving 14 bases between them. The length of the CDR3 is 15 residues. The CDR3 nucleotides read TGCGCCAGCAGCTCACTGGGGCAACCGAACTATGGCTACACCTTC. Translating it yields CASSSLGQPNYGYTF.

V gene TRBV9 combines with J gene TRBJ1-2; no firm D call. Germline assignment: CDR1 SGDLS and CDR2 YYNGEE. V lost 0 bases to trimming and J lost 2 bases, with 5 bases between them. The CDR3 runs 13 residues. The CDR3, as DNA: TGTGCCAGCAGCGTAGGCACAAACTATGGCTACACCTTC. It is translated as CASSVGTNYGYTF.

This chain uses TRBV12-3 or TRBV12-4 with TRBJ1-6; D ambiguous. This CDR3 spans 11 amino acids. The V end lost 6 bases, the J end lost 12 bases, and 9 bases lay between the germline ends. The CDR3 DNA reads as TGTGCCAGCAGCCGTCGGGGACCCCTCCACTTT. This codes for CASSRRGPLHF.